These 24 T cell receptor beta chains were all obtained from the same sample, sequenced in a study of CD8 T cells in Susac syndrome. With random hexamers, reverse transcription was performed on about 0.5 to 1 ug of RNA. TCRdb reprocessed the immunoSEQ multiplex PCR reads with MiXCR, giving one entry per CDR3 protein. The sample lists about 180,000 distinct CDR3 sequences; approximately 96% were seen once. Sequenced sample: CD4+ T cells from PBMCs. These receptors were obtained from a human donor with multiple sclerosis.

The V and J genes are TRBV5-1 and TRBJ1-1; no clear D. From germline, CDR1 is SGHRS and CDR2 YFSETQ. The CDR3 length is 15 residues. The ends were cut back, 4 bases at V and 1 base at J, with 14 bases in the middle. CDR3 nucleotides: TGCGCCAGCAGCACCCGGGGAGCGGGGAACACTGAAGCTTTCTTT. It encodes CASSTRGAGNTEAFF.

The chain couples TRBV20-1 to TRBJ2-1; TRBD2 might be the D (6 bases). The length of the CDR3 is 14 residues. Germline CDR1 and CDR2: DFQATT and SNEGSKA (reference sequence). V gave up 5 bases and J gave up 7 bases, with 18 bases separating them. The CDR3 region has the DNA TGCAGTGCTTTCCGGGGGATGGGCCTTAATGAGCAGTTCTTC. Translation: CSAFRGMGLNEQFF.

V and J are TRBV5-1 and TRBJ1-1; weak D call: TRBD1 (5 bases). The length of the CDR3 is 13 residues. Per germline, CDR1 SGHRS and CDR2 YFSETQ. The V end was cut by 2 bases, the J end by 4 bases, with 9 bases between. Written as DNA, the CDR3 is TGCGCCAGCAGCTTACAGGCATCCACTGAAGCTTTCTTT. This translates into CASSLQASTEAFF.

The chain couples TRBV29-1 to TRBJ1-4; 10 bases fit TRBD1. V lost 5 bases, J lost 8 bases, and 5 bases stayed unmatched. Germline lookup yields CDR1 SQVTM and CDR2 ANQGSEA. The CDR3 sequence is 13 residues long. The CDR3 bases are TGCAGCGTTTTGGGACAGGGGCAAGAAAAACTGTTTTTT. Its translation is CSVLGQGQEKLFF.

The chain couples TRBV19 to TRBJ2-1, with D possibly matching TRBD1 (5 bases). Germline assignment: CDR1 LNHDA and CDR2 SQIVND (reference sequence). This CDR3 has 13 residues. Trimming took off 9 bases at V and 1 base at J, with 10 bases between the two ends. The DNA of the CDR3 is TGTGCCAGCAGGGCTAGGTCCTACAATGAGCAGTTCTTC. Protein sequence: CASRARSYNEQFF.

The chain couples TRBV7-9 to TRBJ1-2, with D unresolved. The CDR3 covers 15 residues. The ends were cut back, 5 bases at V and 4 bases at J, with 17 bases in the middle. The germline CDR1 and CDR2 sequences are SEHNR and FQNEAQ (reference sequence). The CDR3: CASSVVEGRLYGYTF. As DNA, the CDR3 is TGTGCCAGCAGCGTGGTAGAAGGGAGGCTCTATGGCTACACCTTC. Full variable domain (remainder filled in from reference TRBV7-9 and TRBJ1-2): DTGVSQNPRHKITKRGQNVTFRCDPISEHNRLYWYRQTLGQGPEFLTYFQNEAQLEKSRLLSDRFSAERPKGSFSTLEIQRTEQGDSAMYLCASSVVEGRLYGYTFGSGTRLTVV.

The CDR3 DNA follows: TGTGCCAGCACCGGGACAGGGATCACCGGTGAGCAGTTCTTC. It yields the protein CASTGTGITGEQFF. V is TRBV7-9 and J is TRBJ2-1, with 9 bases lining up with TRBD1. V was clipped by 7 bases and J by 9 bases; unmatched bases: 10. The CDR3 is made up of 14 amino acids. Germline assignment: CDR1 SEHNR and CDR2 FQNEAQ (reference sequence).

This clonotype was seen just once. The chain links TRBV27 to TRBJ2-5; 13 nucleotides agree with TRBD2. Germline V lookup: CDR1 MNHEY, CDR2 SMNVEV (reference sequence). The CDR3 contains 15 residues. The V segment lost 6 bases and the J segment 2 bases; nucleotides outside the gene matches: 3. Here the CDR3 reads CASRRGLAGQETQYF. CDR3 coding DNA: TGTGCCAGCAGGAGGGGACTAGCGGGGCAAGAGACCCAGTACTTC.

The genes are TRBV7-2 and TRBJ1-1; a weak D match, TRBD1 (5 bases). The CDR3 has 16 amino acids. Looked up from germline, CDR1 is SGHTA and CDR2 is FQGNSA. Trimming took off 6 bases at V and 1 base at J, with 18 bases between the two ends. The CDR3 DNA reads as TGTGCCAGCAGTCAAGTATCGGGGCTGGGGAACACTGAAGCTTTCTTT. Its translation is CASSQVSGLGNTEAFF.

CDR3 nucleotide sequence: TGTGCCAGCAGCTTGGAGGACAGTTATAGCAATCAGCCCCAGCATTTT. As protein: CASSLEDSYSNQPQHF. This sequence joins TRBV13 and TRBJ1-5; possible D gene TRBD1, 6 bases. Germline values: CDR1 PRHDT, CDR2 FYEKMQ (reference sequence). The CDR3 is made up of 16 amino acids. Trimming pared 3 bases from V and 0 bases from J, leaving 12 bases between.

This chain connects TRBV18 to TRBJ2-1, with 12 bases fitting TRBD1. This CDR3 has 15 amino acids. Germline V lookup: CDR1 KGHSH, CDR2 LQKENI. V was clipped by 10 bases and J by 9 bases; unmatched bases: 13. CDR3 protein: CATIRSGQGAAEQFF. The CDR3 DNA reads as TGTGCCACCATAAGGTCGGGACAGGGGGCCGCTGAGCAGTTCTTC.

This sequence joins TRBV5-1 and TRBJ2-3; tentatively, D is TRBD2 (5 bases). In germline, CDR1 is SGHRS, CDR2 YFSETQ. V was pared by 9 bases and J by 1 base, with 18 bases between. The CDR3 is 15 amino acids. CDR3 loop: CATGDGGRGTDTQYF. CDR3 DNA sequence: TGCGCCACCGGTGATGGAGGACGGGGCACAGATACGCAGTATTTT. Looking up the rest from reference TRBV5-1 and TRBJ2-3 gives the full variable domain: KAGVTQTPRYLIKTRGQQVTLSCSPISGHRSVSWYQQTPGQGLQFLFEYFSETQRNKGNFPGRFSGRQFSNSRSEMNVSTLELGDSALYLCATGDGGRGTDTQYFGPGTRLTVL.

This clonotype was observed a single time. The chain has TRBV19 and TRBJ1-2; 9 bases fit TRBD1. The CDR3 runs to 12 residues. V shed 1 base and J 10 bases; nucleotides not matched to a gene: 1. Germline V CDR1 and CDR2: LNHDA, SQIVND (reference sequence). The CDR3 region has the DNA TGTGCCAGTAGTATAGGGACAGGGGACTACACCTTC. Its protein is CASSIGTGDYTF.

The chain uses TRBV3-1 and TRBJ2-5; D possibly corresponds to TRBD1 (5 bases). Between the trimmed V and J ends, which lost 1 base and 14 bases, there was a span of 14 bases. The germline V gene encodes CDR1 LGHDT and CDR2 YNNKEL (reference sequence). The CDR3 sequence is 12 residues long. The CDR3 DNA is TGTGCCAGCAGCCAAGCGGATCAGGGTCGATACTTC. Its protein is CASSQADQGRYF.

The genes are TRBV19 and TRBJ1-1; D is possibly TRBD1 (5 bases). The V gene lost 7 bases and the J gene lost 3 bases, with 21 bases spanning the gap. The CDR3 covers 16 residues. CDR1 and CDR2 from the germline V gene are LNHDA and SQIVND (reference sequence). Written as DNA, the CDR3 is TGTGCCAGTACCATGGTGGGCCTCCCGGGGGACACTGAAGCTTTCTTT. Its protein product is CASTMVGLPGDTEAFF.

The rearrangement links TRBV6-6 to TRBJ2-1; TRBD2 matches at 14 bases. Germline values: CDR1 MNHNY, CDR2 SVGAGI (reference sequence). The V segment lost 6 bases and the J segment 9 bases; nucleotides outside the gene matches: 10. There are 16 residues in the CDR3. CDR3: CASSLTGLAGGREQFF. As DNA, the CDR3 is TGTGCCAGCAGCCTAACTGGACTAGCGGGGGGTCGTGAGCAGTTCTTC.

The rearrangement links TRBV6-2 or TRBV6-3 to TRBJ2-5; 7 bases are a match to TRBD2. J lost 1 base, V lost 5 bases, and 13 bases had no gene match. The length of the CDR3 is 17 residues. Germline V gene data show CDR1 as MNHEY and CDR2 as SVGEGT. The CDR3, as DNA: TGTGCCAGCAGTCACGGCGAGTCTAGCGGCCTCCAAGAGACCCAGTACTTC. This codes for CASSHGESSGLQETQYF.

The chain combines TRBV5-1 with TRBJ1-1; a weak D match, TRBD1 (5 bases). From germline, CDR1 is SGHRS and CDR2 YFSETQ. V was trimmed by 4 bases and J by 1 base, leaving 14 bases between them. CDR3 length: 15 residues. CDR3 region: CASSGAFTGNTEAFF. In nucleotides, the CDR3 is TGCGCCAGCAGCGGGGCTTTTACGGGGAACACTGAAGCTTTCTTT.

The V and J genes are TRBV29-1 and TRBJ1-1; D not resolved. The V end was cut by 4 bases, the J end by 5 bases, with 11 bases between. The germline CDR1 and CDR2 sequences are SQVTM and ANQGSEA. The CDR3 consists of 12 residues. CDR3 amino acids: CSVAPLGTEAFF. CDR3 in DNA: TGCAGCGTTGCCCCCTTAGGGACTGAAGCTTTCTTT.

This chain links TRBV24-1 with TRBJ2-1; 11 nucleotides align to TRBD2. The V segment lost 5 bases and the J segment 5 bases; nucleotides outside the gene matches: 4. CDR1 and CDR2 (germline): KGHDR, SFDVKD. CDR3 length: 15 residues. The CDR3, as DNA: TGTGCCACCAGTGGGACTAGCGGGCCGCACAATGAGCAGTTCTTC. Translating it yields CATSGTSGPHNEQFF.

The chain combines TRBV20-1 with TRBJ2-3; D ambiguous. The CDR3 covers 16 residues. Between the trimmed V and J ends, which lost 3 bases and 0 bases, there was a span of 16 bases. Germline V gene data show CDR1 as DFQATT and CDR2 as SNEGSKA (reference sequence). CDR3 nucleotides: TGCAGTGCTAGCCGGCCGGGTATGGAAAGCACAGATACGCAGTATTTT. Translated: CSASRPGMESTDTQYF.

V is TRBV7-2 and J is TRBJ1-1, with D possibly being TRBD1 (6 bases). With 3 bases removed from V and 1 base from J, the gap between germline ends came to 15 bases. This CDR3 comprises 16 residues. Per germline, CDR1 SGHTA and CDR2 FQGNSA. CDR3: CASSFLTGGANTEAFF. The CDR3 DNA is TGTGCCAGCAGCTTTCTGACTGGGGGGGCGAACACTGAAGCTTTCTTT.

The gene calls are TRBV12-3 or TRBV12-4 and TRBJ2-4; a weak D match, TRBD2 (5 bases). This CDR3 comprises 15 residues. V was clipped by 5 bases and J by 3 bases, with 14 bases between them. Here the CDR3 reads CASSLGAVGKNIQYF. In nucleotides, the CDR3 is TGTGCCAGCAGTCTTGGAGCGGTAGGCAAAAACATTCAGTACTTC.

V and J are TRBV14 and TRBJ1-2; D is ambiguous. CDR3 length: 14 residues. Trimming left V 0 bases short and J 2 bases short, with 7 bases between. In germline, CDR1 is SGHDN, CDR2 FVKESK. The CDR3 nucleotides read TGTGCCAGCAGCCAAGATTTGGCAAACTATGGCTACACCTTC. It codes for CASSQDLANYGYTF.